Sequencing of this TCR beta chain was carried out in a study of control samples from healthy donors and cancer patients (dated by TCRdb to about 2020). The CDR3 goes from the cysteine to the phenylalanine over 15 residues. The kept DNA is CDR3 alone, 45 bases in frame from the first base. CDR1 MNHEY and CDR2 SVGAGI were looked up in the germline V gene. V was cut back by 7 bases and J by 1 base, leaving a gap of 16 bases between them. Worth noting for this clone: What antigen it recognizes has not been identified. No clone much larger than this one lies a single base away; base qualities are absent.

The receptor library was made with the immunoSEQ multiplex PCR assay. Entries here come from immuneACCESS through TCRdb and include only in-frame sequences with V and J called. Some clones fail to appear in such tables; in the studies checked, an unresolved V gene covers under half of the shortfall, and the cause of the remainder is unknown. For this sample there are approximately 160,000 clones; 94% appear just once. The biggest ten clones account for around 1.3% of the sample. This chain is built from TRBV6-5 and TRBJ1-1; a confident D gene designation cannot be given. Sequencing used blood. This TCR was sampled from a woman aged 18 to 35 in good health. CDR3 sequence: CASISRAGRNTEAFF. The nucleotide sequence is TGTGCCAGCATTTCACGGGCGGGTAGGAACACTGAAGCTTTCTTT.